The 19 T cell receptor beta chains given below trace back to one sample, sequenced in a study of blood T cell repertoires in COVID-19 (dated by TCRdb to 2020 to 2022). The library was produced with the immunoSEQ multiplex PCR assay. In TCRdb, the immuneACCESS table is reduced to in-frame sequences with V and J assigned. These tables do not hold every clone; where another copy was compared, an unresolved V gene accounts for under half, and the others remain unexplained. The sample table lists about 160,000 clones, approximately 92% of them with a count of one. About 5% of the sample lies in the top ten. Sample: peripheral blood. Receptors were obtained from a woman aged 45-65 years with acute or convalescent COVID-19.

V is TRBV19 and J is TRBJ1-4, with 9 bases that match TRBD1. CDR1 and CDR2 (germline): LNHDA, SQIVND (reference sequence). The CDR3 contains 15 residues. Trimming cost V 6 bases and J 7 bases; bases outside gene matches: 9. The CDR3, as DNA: TGTGCCAGTAGCATTATGGGACAGGGAGGTGAAAAACTGTTTTTT. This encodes CASSIMGQGGEKLFF.

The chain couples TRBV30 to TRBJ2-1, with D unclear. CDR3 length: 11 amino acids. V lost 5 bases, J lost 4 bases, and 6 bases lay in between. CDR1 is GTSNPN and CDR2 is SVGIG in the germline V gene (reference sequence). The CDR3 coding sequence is TGTGCCTGGCTTTATTACAATGAGCAGTTCTTC. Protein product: CAWLYYNEQFF.

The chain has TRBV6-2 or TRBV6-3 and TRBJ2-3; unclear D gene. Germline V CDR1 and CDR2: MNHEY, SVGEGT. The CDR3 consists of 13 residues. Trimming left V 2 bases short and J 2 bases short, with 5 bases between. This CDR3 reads CASSYTATDTQYF. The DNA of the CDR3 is TGTGCCAGCAGTTACACAGCCACAGATACGCAGTATTTT.

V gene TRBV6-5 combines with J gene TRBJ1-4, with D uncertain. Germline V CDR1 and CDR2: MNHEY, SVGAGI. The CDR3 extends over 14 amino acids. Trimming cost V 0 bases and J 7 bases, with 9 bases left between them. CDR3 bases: TGTGCCAGCAGTTACTCGGGCAGTTCTGAAAAACTGTTTTTT. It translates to CASSYSGSSEKLFF.

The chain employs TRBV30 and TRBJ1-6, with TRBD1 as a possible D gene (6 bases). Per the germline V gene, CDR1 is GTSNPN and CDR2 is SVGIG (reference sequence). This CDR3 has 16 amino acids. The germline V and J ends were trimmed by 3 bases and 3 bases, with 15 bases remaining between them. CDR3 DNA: TGTGCCTGGAGCGAAGAACAGGGTGTCTATAATTCACCCCTCCACTTT. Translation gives CAWSEEQGVYNSPLHF. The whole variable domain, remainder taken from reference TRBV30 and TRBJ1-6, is SQTIHQWPATLVQPVGSPLSLECTVEGTSNPNLYWYRQAAGRGLQLLFYSVGIGQISSEVPQNLSASRPQDRQFILSSKKLLLSDSGFYLCAWSEEQGVYNSPLHFGNGTRLTVT.

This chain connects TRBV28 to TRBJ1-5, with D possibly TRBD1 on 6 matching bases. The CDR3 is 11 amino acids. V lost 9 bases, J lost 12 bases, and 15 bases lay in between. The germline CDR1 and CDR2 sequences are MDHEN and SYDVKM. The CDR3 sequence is CASQLGQNQHF. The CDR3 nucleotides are TGTGCCAGTCAACTGGGACAAAACCAGCATTTT.

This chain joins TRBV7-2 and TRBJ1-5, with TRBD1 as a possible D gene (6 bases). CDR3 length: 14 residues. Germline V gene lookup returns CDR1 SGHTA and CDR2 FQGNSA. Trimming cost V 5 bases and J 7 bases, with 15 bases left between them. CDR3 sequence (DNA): TGTGCCAGCAGCCCCGGACAGACTGGACAGCCCCAGCATTTT. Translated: CASSPGQTGQPQHF.

The DNA for the CDR3 is TGTGCCAGCAGTTCGACTAGCGGGAGGGGCCTAAGCTCCTACAATGAGCAGTTCTTC. It translates to CASSSTSGRGLSSYNEQFF. The rearrangement joins TRBV28 to TRBJ2-1; TRBD2 agrees at 14 bases. The ends lost 4 bases at V and 0 bases at J; junction bases unmatched: 8. The CDR3 contains 19 residues. Per germline, CDR1 MDHEN and CDR2 SYDVKM.

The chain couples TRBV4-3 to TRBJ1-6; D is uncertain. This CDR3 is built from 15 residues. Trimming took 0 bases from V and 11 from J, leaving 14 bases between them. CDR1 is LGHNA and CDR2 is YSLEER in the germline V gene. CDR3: CASSQDRQVVAPLHF. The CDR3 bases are TGCGCCAGCAGCCAAGATAGGCAGGTGGTTGCACCCCTCCACTTT.

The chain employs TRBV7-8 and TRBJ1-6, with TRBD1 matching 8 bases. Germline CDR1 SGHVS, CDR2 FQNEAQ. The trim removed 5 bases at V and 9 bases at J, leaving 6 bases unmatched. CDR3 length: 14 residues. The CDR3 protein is CASSRVGQGSPLHF. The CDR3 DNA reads TGTGCCAGCAGCCGAGTTGGACAGGGTTCACCCCTCCACTTT.

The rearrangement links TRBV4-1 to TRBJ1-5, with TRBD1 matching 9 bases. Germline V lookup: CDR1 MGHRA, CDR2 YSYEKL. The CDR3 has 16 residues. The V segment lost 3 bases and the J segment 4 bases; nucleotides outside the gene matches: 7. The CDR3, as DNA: TGCGCCAGCAGCCACCTTGGACAGGGGCCTAATCAGCCCCAGCATTTT. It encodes CASSHLGQGPNQPQHF.

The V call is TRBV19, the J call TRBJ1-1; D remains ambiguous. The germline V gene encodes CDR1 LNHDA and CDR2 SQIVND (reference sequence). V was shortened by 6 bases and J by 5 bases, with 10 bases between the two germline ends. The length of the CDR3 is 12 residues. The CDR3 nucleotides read TGTGCCAGTAGAGGGCCGGGGACTGAAGCTTTCTTT. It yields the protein CASRGPGTEAFF.

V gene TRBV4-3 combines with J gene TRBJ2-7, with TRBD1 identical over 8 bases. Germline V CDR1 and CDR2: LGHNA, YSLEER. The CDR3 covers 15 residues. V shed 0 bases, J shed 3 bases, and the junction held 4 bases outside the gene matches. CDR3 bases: TGCGCCAGCAGCCAAGACCGGGACAGGCTCTACGAGCAGTACTTC. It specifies CASSQDRDRLYEQYF.

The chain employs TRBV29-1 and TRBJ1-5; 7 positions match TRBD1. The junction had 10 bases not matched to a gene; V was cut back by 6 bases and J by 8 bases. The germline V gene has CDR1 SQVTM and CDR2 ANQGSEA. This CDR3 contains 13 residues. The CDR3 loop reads CSVQRAGGEPQHF. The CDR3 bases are TGCAGCGTCCAACGGGCAGGGGGTGAGCCCCAGCATTTT.

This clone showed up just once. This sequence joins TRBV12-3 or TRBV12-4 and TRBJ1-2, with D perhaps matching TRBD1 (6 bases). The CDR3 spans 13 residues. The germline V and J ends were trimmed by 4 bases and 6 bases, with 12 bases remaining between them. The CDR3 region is CASSSRQADGYTF. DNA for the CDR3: TGTGCCAGCAGTTCCCGACAGGCGGATGGCTACACCTTC.

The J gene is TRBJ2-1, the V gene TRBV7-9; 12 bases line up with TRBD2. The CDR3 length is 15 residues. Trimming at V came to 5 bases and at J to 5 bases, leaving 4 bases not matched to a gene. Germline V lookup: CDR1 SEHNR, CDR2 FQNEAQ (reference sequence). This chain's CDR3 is CASSHRTSGDNEQFF. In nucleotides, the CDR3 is TGTGCCAGCAGCCATAGGACTAGCGGGGACAATGAGCAGTTCTTC. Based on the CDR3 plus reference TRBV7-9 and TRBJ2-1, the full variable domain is DTGVSQNPRHKITKRGQNVTFRCDPISEHNRLYWYRQTLGQGPEFLTYFQNEAQLEKSRLLSDRFSAERPKGSFSTLEIQRTEQGDSAMYLCASSHRTSGDNEQFFGPGTRLTVL.

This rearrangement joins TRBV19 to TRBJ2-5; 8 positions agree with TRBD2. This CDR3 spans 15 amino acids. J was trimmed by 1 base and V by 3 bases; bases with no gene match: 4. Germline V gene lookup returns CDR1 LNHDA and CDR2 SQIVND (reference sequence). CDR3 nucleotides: TGTGCCAGTAGTATCACGGCGGGGGGCCAAGAGACCCAGTACTTC. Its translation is CASSITAGGQETQYF.

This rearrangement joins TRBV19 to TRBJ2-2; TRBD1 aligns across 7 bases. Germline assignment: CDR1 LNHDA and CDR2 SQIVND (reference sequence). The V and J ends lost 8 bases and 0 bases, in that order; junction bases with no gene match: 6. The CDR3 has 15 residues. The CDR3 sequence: CASSLDRANTGELFF. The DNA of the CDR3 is TGTGCCAGTTCTCTCGACAGGGCGAACACCGGGGAGCTGTTTTTT.

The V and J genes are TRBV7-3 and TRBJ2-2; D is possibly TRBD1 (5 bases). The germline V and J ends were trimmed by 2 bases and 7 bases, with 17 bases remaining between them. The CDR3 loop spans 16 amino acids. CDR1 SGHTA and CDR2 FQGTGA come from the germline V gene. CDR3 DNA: TGTGCCAGCAGCTTAGATGCAGGGTTGAATGGCGGGGAGCTGTTTTTT. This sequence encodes CASSLDAGLNGGELFF.